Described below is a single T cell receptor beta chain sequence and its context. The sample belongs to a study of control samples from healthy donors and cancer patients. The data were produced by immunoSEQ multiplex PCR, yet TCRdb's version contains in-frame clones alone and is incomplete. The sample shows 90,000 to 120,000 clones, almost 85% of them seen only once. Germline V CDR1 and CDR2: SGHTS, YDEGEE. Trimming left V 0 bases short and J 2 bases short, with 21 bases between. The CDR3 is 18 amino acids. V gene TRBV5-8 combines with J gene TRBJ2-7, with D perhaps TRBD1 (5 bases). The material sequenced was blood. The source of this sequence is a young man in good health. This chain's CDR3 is CASSLVGSSGIYPYEQYF. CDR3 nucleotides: TGTGCCAGCAGCTTGGTAGGGTCGTCAGGGATTTACCCCTACGAGCAGTACTTC.